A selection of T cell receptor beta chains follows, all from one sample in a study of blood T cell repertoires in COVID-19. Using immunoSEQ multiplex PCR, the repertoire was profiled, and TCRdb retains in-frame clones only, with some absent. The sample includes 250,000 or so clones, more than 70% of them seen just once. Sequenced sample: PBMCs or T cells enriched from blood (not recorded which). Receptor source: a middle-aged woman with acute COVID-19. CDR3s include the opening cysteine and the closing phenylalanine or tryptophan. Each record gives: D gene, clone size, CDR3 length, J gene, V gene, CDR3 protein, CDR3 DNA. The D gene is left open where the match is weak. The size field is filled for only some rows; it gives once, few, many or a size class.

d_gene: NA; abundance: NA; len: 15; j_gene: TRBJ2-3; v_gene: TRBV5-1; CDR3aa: CASSSVIGASDTQYF; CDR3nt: TGCGCCAGCAGCTCAGTGATAGGGGCATCAGATACGCAGTATTTT
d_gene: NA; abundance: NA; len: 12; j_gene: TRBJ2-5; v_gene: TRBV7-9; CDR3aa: CASSILQATQYF; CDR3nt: TGTGCCAGCAGCATACTCCAAGCGACCCAGTACTTC
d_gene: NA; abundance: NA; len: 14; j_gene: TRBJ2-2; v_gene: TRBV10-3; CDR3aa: CAISGLAGSGELFF; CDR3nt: TGTGCCATCAGCGGACTTGCAGGATCCGGGGAGCTGTTTTTT
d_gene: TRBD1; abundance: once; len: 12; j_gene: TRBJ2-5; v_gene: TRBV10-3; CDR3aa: CASRQGTGTQYF; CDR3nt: TGTGCCTCCCGACAGGGCACGGGGACCCAGTACTTC
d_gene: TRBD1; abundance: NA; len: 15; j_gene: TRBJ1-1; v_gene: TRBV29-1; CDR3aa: CSVEYRGRVGTEAFF; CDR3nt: TGCAGCGTTGAGTACAGGGGGCGCGTCGGCACTGAAGCTTTCTTT
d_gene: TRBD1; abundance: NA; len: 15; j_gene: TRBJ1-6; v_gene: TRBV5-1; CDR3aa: CASSLGQGARSPLHF; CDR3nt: TGCGCCAGCAGCTTAGGCCAGGGGGCACGGTCACCCCTCCACTTT
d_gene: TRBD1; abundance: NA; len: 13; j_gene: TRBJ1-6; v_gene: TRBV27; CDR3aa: CASSPTGVSPLHF; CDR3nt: TGTGCCAGCAGTCCCACAGGGGTTTCACCCCTCCACTTT
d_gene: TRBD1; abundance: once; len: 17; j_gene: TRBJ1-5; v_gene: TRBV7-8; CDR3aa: CASSLEGRQGPYQPQHF; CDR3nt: TGTGCCAGCAGCTTAGAGGGTAGACAGGGCCCCTATCAGCCCCAGCATTTT
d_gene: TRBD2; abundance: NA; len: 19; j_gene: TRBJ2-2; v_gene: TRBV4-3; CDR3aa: CASSPPRLAGGSNTGELFF; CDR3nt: TGCGCCAGCAGCCCACCACGTCTAGCGGGGGGATCGAACACCGGGGAGCTGTTTTTT
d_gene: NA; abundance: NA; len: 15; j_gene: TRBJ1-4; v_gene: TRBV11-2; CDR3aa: CASSPRRQSNEKLFF; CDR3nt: TGTGCCAGCAGCCCCCGGCGGCAGAGTAATGAAAAACTGTTTTTT
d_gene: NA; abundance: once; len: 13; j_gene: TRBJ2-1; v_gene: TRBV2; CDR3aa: CASSIEGVNEQFF; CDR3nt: TGTGCCAGCAGTATTGAAGGGGTCAATGAGCAGTTCTTC
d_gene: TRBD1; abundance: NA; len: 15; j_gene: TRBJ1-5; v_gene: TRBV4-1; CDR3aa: CASSQFRDSHQPQHF; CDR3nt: TGCGCCAGCAGCCAGTTCCGGGACAGCCATCAGCCCCAGCATTTT
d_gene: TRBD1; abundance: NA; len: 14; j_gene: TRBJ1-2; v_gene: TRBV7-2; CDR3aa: CASSPRQGNYGYTF; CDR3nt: TGTGCCAGCAGCCCCCGACAGGGAAACTATGGCTACACCTTC
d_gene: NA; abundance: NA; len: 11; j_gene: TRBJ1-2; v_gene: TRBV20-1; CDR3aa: CSAGLTYGYTF; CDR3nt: TGCAGTGCGGGACTGACTTATGGCTACACCTTC
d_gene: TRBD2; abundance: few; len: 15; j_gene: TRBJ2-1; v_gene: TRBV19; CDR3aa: CASSAGVLNEREQFF; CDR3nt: TGTGCCAGTAGCGCGGGAGTCCTCAATGAACGGGAGCAGTTCTTC
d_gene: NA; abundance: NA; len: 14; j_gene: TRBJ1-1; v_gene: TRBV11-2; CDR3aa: CASSVSGSTTEAFF; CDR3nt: TGTGCCAGCAGCGTGTCAGGGTCGACCACTGAAGCTTTCTTT
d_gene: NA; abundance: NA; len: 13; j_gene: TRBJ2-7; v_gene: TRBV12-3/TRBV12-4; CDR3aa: CASSLRLAWEQYF; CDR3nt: TGTGCCAGCAGTTTAAGGCTAGCCTGGGAGCAGTACTTC
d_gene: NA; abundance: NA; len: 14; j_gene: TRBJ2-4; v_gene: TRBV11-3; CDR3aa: CASSSTRSGDIQYF; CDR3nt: TGTGCCAGCAGCTCAACACGTTCAGGGGACATTCAGTACTTC
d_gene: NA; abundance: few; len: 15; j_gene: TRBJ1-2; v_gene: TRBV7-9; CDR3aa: CASSLSLLLNYGYTF; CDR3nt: TGTGCCAGCAGCTTAAGTCTCTTACTTAACTATGGCTACACCTTC